Following are 2 T cell receptor beta chains from one sample sequenced in a study of T cell responses to AZD1222 COVID-19 vaccine. Using immunoSEQ multiplex PCR, the repertoire was profiled, and TCRdb retains in-frame clones only, with some absent. The table includes 86,000 or so clones, roughly 90% detected once. The sample was peripheral blood, taken 28 days after the second AZD1222 dose. These receptors originate from an adult who received the AZD1222 COVID-19 vaccine.

The chain employs TRBV20-1 and TRBJ1-6; TRBD1 matches at 11 bases. CDR1 is DFQATT and CDR2 is SNEGSKA in the germline V gene (reference sequence). CDR3 length: 17 amino acids. V trimming: 3 bases; J trimming: 9 bases; junction bases outside the gene matches: 13. The CDR3 loop is CSASDRDRGIRGSPLHF. DNA of the CDR3: TGCAGTGCTAGTGACCGGGACAGGGGGATCCGGGGTTCACCCCTCCACTTT.

The V and J genes are TRBV5-1 and TRBJ2-1; 8 bases fit TRBD1. With V trimmed by 3 bases and J by 3 bases, 5 bases remained unmatched. Looked up from germline, CDR1 is SGHRS and CDR2 is YFSETQ. This CDR3 region has 15 residues. The chain's CDR3 is CASSSNRGNYNEQFF. In DNA, the CDR3 is TGCGCCAGCAGCTCGAACAGGGGGAACTACAATGAGCAGTTCTTC.